Listed here are 18 T cell receptor beta chains from one sample, sequenced in a study of Graves' ophthalmopathy and Graves' hyperthyroidism. RNA transcripts yielded amplified TCR beta CDR3 regions. The workflow started with a first-round RT-PCR run with HTBI primers and then moved on to a second-round multiplex PCR. TCRdb re-called the multiplex PCR reads through MiXCR, storing one row per CDR3 protein. The sample has 580,000 or so distinct CDR3 sequences; less than 45% are singletons. The sample was peripheral blood or thyroid tissue (not recorded which). The receptors were sampled from an adult man with Graves' hyperthyroidism.

With regard to this clonotype: A read error may produce the germline difference seen at one junction end. The rearrangement links TRBV6-5 to TRBJ2-5; TRBD1 matches at 7 bases. CDR1 is MNHEY and CDR2 is SVGAGI in the germline V gene. The CDR3 loop spans 12 amino acids. DNA of the CDR3: TGTGCCAGCCGAAGGGGGCAAGAGACCCAGCACTTC. This translates into CASRRGQETQHF.

This clonotype was recorded a few times. V is TRBV9 and J is TRBJ1-2, with 8 bases identical to TRBD1. Losses at the gene ends were 3 bases for V and 6 bases for J; bases not matched to a gene: 10. Germline V gene lookup returns CDR1 SGDLS and CDR2 YYNGEE. The CDR3 contains 15 residues. For the CDR3, the DNA is TGTGCCAGCAGCGCCCGGACAGGGTTAGGCGATGGCTACACCTTC. Its translation: CASSARTGLGDGYTF.

Notes on this clonotype: Possible read error: a much larger clone is one base away. This rearrangement joins TRBV5-1 to TRBJ1-1, with 7 positions matching TRBD1. The junction had 9 bases not matched to a gene; V was cut back by 4 bases and J by 6 bases. CDR1 and CDR2 (germline): SGHRS, YFSETQ. The CDR3 has 14 residues. The DNA for the CDR3 is TGCGCCAGCAGCGCCGGGACAGAGGTCGCTGAAGCTTTCTTT. It is translated as CASSAGTEVAEAFF.

As to this clonotype: A read error may explain this, as a much larger clone is one base away. The gene calls are TRBV2 and TRBJ1-4; D is possibly TRBD1 (6 bases). The CDR3 is 14 residues long. The ends were cut back, 5 bases at V and 6 bases at J, with 13 bases in the middle. Germline V lookup: CDR1 SNHLY, CDR2 FYNNEI. The CDR3, as DNA: TGTGCCAGCAGTTCCATAGGGGGATATGAAAAACTGTTTTTT. Its translation: CASSSIGGYEKLFF.

The rearrangement joins TRBV10-3 to TRBJ2-2, with 11 bases aligning to TRBD1. The length of the CDR3 is 16 residues. V lost 10 bases and J lost 0; bases outside the gene matches: 7. CDR1 and CDR2 from the germline V gene are ENHRY and SYGVKD. This chain's CDR3 is CASRDRGGANTGELFF. The CDR3 DNA is TGTGCCAGCAGGGACAGGGGGGGCGCGAACACCGGGGAGCTGTTTTTT.

This clonotype was observed a few times. The J gene is TRBJ1-1, the V gene TRBV7-9; 9 bases are shared with TRBD1. The V gene end was trimmed by 4 bases and the J gene end by 4 bases; junction bases not matched to a gene: 13. Germline-derived CDR1 and CDR2 are SEHNR and FQNEAQ (reference sequence). This CDR3 spans 17 amino acids. CDR3 in amino acids: CASSSVGQGRGGTEAFF. The CDR3 DNA sequence: TGTGCCAGCAGCTCCGTGGGACAGGGCAGGGGAGGCACTGAAGCTTTCTTT.

The V and J genes are TRBV19 and TRBJ2-5, with 7 nucleotides matching TRBD1. The CDR3 contains 15 residues. CDR1 is LNHDA, CDR2 SQIVND, per germline (reference sequence). V lost 1 base to trimming and J lost 6 bases; unmatched junction nucleotides: 8. CDR3 amino acids: CASSIGSRGIKTQYF. In DNA form, the CDR3 reads TGTGCCAGTAGTATAGGTAGCAGGGGGATAAAGACCCAGTACTTC.

This clonotype occurred many times. The CDR3 protein is CASSRTGGEYGTEAFF. For the CDR3, the DNA is TGTGCCAGCAGTCGTACAGGGGGCGAGTATGGCACTGAAGCTTTCTTT. The chain joins TRBV12-3 or TRBV12-4 to TRBJ1-1; 9 nucleotides align to TRBD1. This CDR3 contains 16 residues. The ends lost 5 bases at V and 4 bases at J; junction bases unmatched: 11.

This clonotype was seen ten or more times. V and J are TRBV14 and TRBJ2-5, with 12 bases identical to TRBD2. With V trimmed by 0 bases and J by 4 bases, 0 bases remained unmatched. Germline CDR1 SGHDN, CDR2 FVKESK. The CDR3 totals 15 residues. DNA of the CDR3: TGTGCCAGCAGCCAAGAACTAGCGGGAGGAGAGACCCAGTACTTC. It yields the protein CASSQELAGGETQYF.

The genes are TRBV10-1 and TRBJ1-6; weak D call: TRBD1 (5 bases). The CDR3 is 17 residues long. The ends were cut back, 4 bases at V and 0 bases at J, with 13 bases in the middle. Germline CDR1 and CDR2: WNHNN and SYGVQD (reference sequence). The CDR3 sequence is CASSARSGLSYNSPLHF. The CDR3 DNA follows: TGCGCCAGCAGTGCTAGGTCAGGGCTCTCCTATAATTCACCCCTCCACTTT.

This clonotype was detected ten times or more. This rearrangement joins TRBV5-6 to TRBJ2-5, with D unclear. Between the trimmed V and J ends, which lost 4 bases and 3 bases, there was a span of 16 bases. In germline, CDR1 is SGHDT, CDR2 YYEEEE. The CDR3 is 15 residues long. This CDR3 reads CASSPVALVKETQYF. CDR3 DNA sequence: TGTGCCAGCAGCCCCGTAGCTTTGGTGAAAGAGACCCAGTACTTC.

This clonotype turned up a few times. The V call is TRBV7-8, the J call TRBJ2-5; D is possibly TRBD1 or TRBD2 (6 bases each). The germline gives CDR1 SGHVS, CDR2 FQNEAQ. This CDR3 region has 18 residues. Trimming removed 5 bases at V and 2 bases at J, with 24 bases between. The CDR3 region is CASSQLSGLRGGQETQYF. The CDR3 nucleotides are TGTGCCAGCAGCCAATTGTCGGGACTCCGAGGGGGACAAGAGACCCAGTACTTC.

The rearrangement joins TRBV29-1 to TRBJ2-3; 8 bases map to TRBD1. The trim removed 3 bases at V and 4 bases at J, leaving 3 bases unmatched. This CDR3 region has 13 residues. Germline V CDR1 and CDR2: SQVTM, ANQGSEA. The CDR3 nucleotides are TGCAGCGTTGATCAGGGGGCCGCAGATACGCAGTATTTT. Residues: CSVDQGAADTQYF.

At least ten counts were recorded for this clonotype. V and J are TRBV20-1 and TRBJ2-2; tentative D call: TRBD1 (6 bases). CDR3 length: 15 amino acids. Germline CDR1 DFQATT, CDR2 SNEGSKA (reference sequence). Trimming stripped 3 bases from V and 7 bases from J, with 18 bases between. The CDR3 DNA is TGCAGTGCTAGTGCGGTGGGACACCGCCACGGGGAGCTGTTTTTT. As protein: CSASAVGHRHGELFF.

This clonotype occurred many times. The chain couples TRBV20-1 to TRBJ1-1; D not certain. Trimming stripped 3 bases from V and 2 bases from J, with 13 bases between. Germline loops: CDR1 DFQATT, CDR2 SNEGSKA (reference sequence). The CDR3 is made up of 14 amino acids. CDR3 bases: TGCAGTGCTAGTAAATCTCCGGACAACACTGAAGCTTTCTTT. This sequence encodes CSASKSPDNTEAFF.

In the case of this clonotype: This may come from a read error, since a much larger clone is one base off. V is TRBV12-3 or TRBV12-4 and J is TRBJ1-1; TRBD1 is a possible D gene (5 bases). CDR3 length: 14 residues. CDR3 protein: CVSSLTESNTEAFF. CDR3 nucleotide sequence: TGTGTCAGCAGTTTGACAGAGTCGAACACTGAAGCTTTCTTT.

In this sample, this clonotype turned up a few times. V usage is TRBV19 and J usage is TRBJ2-2, with 10 bases fitting TRBD2. The germline CDR1 and CDR2 sequences are LNHDA and SQIVND (reference sequence). The CDR3 has 14 amino acids. The V gene end was trimmed by 7 bases and the J gene end by 4 bases; junction bases not matched to a gene: 3. CDR3 residues: CASNRLAGTGELFF. Here the CDR3 DNA reads TGTGCCAGTAATCGACTAGCGGGCACCGGGGAGCTGTTTTTT.

This clonotype was seen just once. This chain connects TRBV7-9 to TRBJ1-4; TRBD1 aligns across 10 bases. This CDR3 comprises 15 residues. V shed 1 base, J shed 6 bases, and the junction held 2 bases outside the gene matches. Germline CDR1 and CDR2: SEHNR and FQNEAQ (reference sequence). CDR3 DNA: TGTGCCAGCAGCTTAGGACAGGGGGCTGATGAAAAACTGTTTTTT. Amino acids: CASSLGQGADEKLFF.